The present T cell receptor beta chain was sequenced within a study of blood T cell repertoires in COVID-19. This CDR3 is 17 amino acids long. Germline V lookup: CDR1 SGHTA, CDR2 FQGNSA. Trimming at V came to 4 bases and at J to 6 bases, leaving 15 bases not matched to a gene. Sequencing was performed with immunoSEQ multiplex PCR; in TCRdb, only in-frame clones are kept and a portion is missing. The sample shows 300,000 to 450,000 clones, approximately 88% of them seen only once. The sequence was obtained from a woman in her 30s with COVID-19, enrolled during active disease. The chain joins TRBV7-2 to TRBJ2-3, with TRBD2 identical over 8 bases. Sequencing was performed on peripheral blood. CDR3 nucleotide sequence: TGTGCCAGCAGCTCGCATACGGGGGGGCACCACAGGGATACGCAGTATTTT. The encoded protein is CASSSHTGGHHRDTQYF.